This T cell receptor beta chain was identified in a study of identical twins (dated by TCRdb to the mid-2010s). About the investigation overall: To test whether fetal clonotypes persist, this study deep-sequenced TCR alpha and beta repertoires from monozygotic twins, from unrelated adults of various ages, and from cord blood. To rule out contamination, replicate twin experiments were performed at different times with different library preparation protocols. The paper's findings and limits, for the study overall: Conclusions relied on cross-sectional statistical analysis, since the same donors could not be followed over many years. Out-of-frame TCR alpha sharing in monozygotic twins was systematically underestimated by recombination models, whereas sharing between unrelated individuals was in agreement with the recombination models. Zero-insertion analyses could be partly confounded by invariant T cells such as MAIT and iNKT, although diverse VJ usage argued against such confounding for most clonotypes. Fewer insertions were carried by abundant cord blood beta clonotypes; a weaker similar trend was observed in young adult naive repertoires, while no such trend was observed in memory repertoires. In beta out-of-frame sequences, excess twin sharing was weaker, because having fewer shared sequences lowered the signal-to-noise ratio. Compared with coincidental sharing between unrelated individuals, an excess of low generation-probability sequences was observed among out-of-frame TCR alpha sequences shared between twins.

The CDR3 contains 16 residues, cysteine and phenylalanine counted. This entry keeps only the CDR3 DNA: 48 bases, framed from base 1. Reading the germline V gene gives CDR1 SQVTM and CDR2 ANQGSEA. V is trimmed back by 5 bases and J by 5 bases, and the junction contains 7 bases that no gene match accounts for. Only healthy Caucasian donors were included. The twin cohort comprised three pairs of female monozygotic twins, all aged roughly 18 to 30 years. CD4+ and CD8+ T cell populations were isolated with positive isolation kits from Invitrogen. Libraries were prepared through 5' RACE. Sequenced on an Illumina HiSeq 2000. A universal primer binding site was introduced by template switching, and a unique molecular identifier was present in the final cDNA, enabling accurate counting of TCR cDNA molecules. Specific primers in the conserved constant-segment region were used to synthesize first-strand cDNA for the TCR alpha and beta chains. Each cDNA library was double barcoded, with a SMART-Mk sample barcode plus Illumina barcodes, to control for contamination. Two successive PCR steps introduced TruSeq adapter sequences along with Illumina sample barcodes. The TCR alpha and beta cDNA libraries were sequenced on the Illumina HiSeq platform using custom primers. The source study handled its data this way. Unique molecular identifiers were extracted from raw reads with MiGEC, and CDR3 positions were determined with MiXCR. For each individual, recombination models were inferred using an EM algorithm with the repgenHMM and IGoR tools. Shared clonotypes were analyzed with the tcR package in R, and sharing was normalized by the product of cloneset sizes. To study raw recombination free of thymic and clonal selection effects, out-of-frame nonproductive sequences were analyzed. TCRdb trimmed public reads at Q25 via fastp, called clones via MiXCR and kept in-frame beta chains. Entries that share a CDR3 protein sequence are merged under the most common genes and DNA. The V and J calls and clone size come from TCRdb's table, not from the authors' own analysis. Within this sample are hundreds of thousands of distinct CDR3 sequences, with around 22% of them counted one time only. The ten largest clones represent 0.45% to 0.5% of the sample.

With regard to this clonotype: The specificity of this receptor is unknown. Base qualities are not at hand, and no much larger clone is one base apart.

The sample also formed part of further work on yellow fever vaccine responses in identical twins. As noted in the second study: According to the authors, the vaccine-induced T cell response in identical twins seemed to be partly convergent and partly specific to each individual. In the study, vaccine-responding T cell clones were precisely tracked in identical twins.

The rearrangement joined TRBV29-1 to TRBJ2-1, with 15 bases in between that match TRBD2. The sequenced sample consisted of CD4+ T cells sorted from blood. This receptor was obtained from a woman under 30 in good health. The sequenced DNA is TGCAGCGTTCCCGGGACTAGCGGGAGGTCCAACAATGAGCAGTTCTTC. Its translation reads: CSVPGTSGRSNNEQFF.